The rows below give T cell receptor beta chains drawn from one sample of a study of tumor-infiltrating lymphocytes in oesophageal squamous cell carcinoma. TCRdb re-called the PCR reads with MiXCR, one entry per CDR3 protein. The sample shows 15,000 to 17,000 distinct CDR3 sequences, around 51% of them seen only once. Sequenced material: esophageal tumor tissue. The receptor set was obtained from a female donor with esophageal squamous cell carcinoma. CDR3s include the opening cysteine and the closing phenylalanine or tryptophan. D genes are given only for firm matches. Rows give clone size only sometimes, using once, few, many, or a class for an expanded clone.

v_call	clone_size	j_call	d_call	cdr3_nt	cdr3_aa
TRBV6-2/TRBV6-3	NA	TRBJ2-5	NA	TGTGCCAGCAGGGTAGAGGGCTCCTACAATGAGCAGTACTTC	CASRVEGSYNEQYF
TRBV7-2	NA	TRBJ2-1	TRBD2	TGTGCCAGCCTGGGGGCAAGTACTAGCGGGAGTGGTGAGCAGTTCTTC	CASLGASTSGSGEQFF
TRBV10-1	few	TRBJ2-7	NA	TGCGCCACCCGGAACGGAGGGGCCTTCTACGAGCAGTACTTC	CATRNGGAFYEQYF
TRBV5-1	many	TRBJ1-2	NA	TGCGCCAGCAGCCCGTTGGCGGGTCCCTATGGCTACACCTTC	CASSPLAGPYGYTF
TRBV5-5	NA	TRBJ2-1	TRBD2	TGTGCCAGCAGCTTGGGGCGGGAGCGGCAGTTCTTC	CASSLGRERQFF
TRBV6-1	large	TRBJ2-5	NA	TGTGCCAGCAGTTCAGAGACCCAGTACTTC	CASSSETQYF
TRBV13	many	TRBJ1-4	NA	TGTGCCAGCAGCTTAAGTATAAGGGGAGATAATGAAAAACTGTTTTTT	CASSLSIRGDNEKLFF
TRBV12-3/TRBV12-4	NA	TRBJ2-1	NA	TGTGCCAGCAGTACTCCGGGACTGTTATACAATGAGCAGTTCTTC	CASSTPGLLYNEQFF
TRBV7-4	once	TRBJ2-2	TRBD2	TGTGCCAGCAGGTCCCCGCCGGGACTAGCGGGGAATCCCGAGAACACCGGGGAGCTGTTTTTT	CASRSPPGLAGNPENTGELFF
TRBV6-5	NA	TRBJ1-5	NA	TGTGCCAGCAGTTTCGGCGGTTCAAATCAGCCCCAGCATTTT	CASSFGGSNQPQHF
TRBV7-8	many	TRBJ1-2	NA	TGTGCCAGCAGCTCCTATGAATACCCCGGGACGGCCACGACTAAATTCTATGGCTACACCTTC	CASSSYEYPGTATTKFYGYTF
TRBV11-2	NA	TRBJ2-1	TRBD2	TGTGCCAGCAGCTTCTTTAGCGGGACCTACAATGAGCAGTTCTTC	CASSFFSGTYNEQFF
TRBV2	few	TRBJ2-7	NA	TGTGCCAGCAGTGGTAGGCACTTC	CASSGRHF
TRBV7-8	NA	TRBJ2-3	NA	TGTGCCAGCAGCTCCGGCGGGACCCCCAGGGATACGCAGTATTTT	CASSSGGTPRDTQYF
TRBV7-2	NA	TRBJ2-7	TRBD1	TGTGCCAGCAGCTTCCACGGGACAGATGCCGAGCAGTACTTC	CASSFHGTDAEQYF
TRBV10-1	NA	TRBJ2-3	NA	TGCGCCAGCAAGGGCGGGAGCACAGATACGCAGTATTTT	CASKGGSTDTQYF
TRBV28	many	TRBJ1-2	TRBD1	TGTGCCAGCAGTCTCCCGGGACAGGGGTTAGGGGATGGCTACACCTTC	CASSLPGQGLGDGYTF
TRBV28	few	TRBJ1-5	NA	TGTGCCAGCAGTTTATCGGGAAGCAATCAGCCCCAGCATTTT	CASSLSGSNQPQHF
TRBV10-3	NA	TRBJ2-5	NA	TGTGCCATCAGTGATCGGGAAGAGACCCAGTACTTC	CAISDREETQYF
TRBV7-9	NA	TRBJ2-7	TRBD2	TGTGCCAGCAGCCCAGCGGGGGAGGGGCGGGACTCCTACGAGCAGTACTTC	CASSPAGEGRDSYEQYF
TRBV7-2	few	TRBJ2-4	NA	TGTGCCAGCAGCTTAGTTGGGGCCGGCCAGTACTTC	CASSLVGAGQYF
TRBV7-6	NA	TRBJ2-6	TRBD1	TGTGCCAGCAGCTTGGCACAGGGGTACGGGGCCAACGTCCTGACTTTC	CASSLAQGYGANVLTF
TRBV6-8	NA	TRBJ2-1	NA	TGTGCCAGCAGTTACTCCCGAACAGGGTCAAAAGAGCAGTTCTTC	CASSYSRTGSKEQFF
TRBV6-9	NA	TRBJ2-1	NA	TGTGCCAGCAGCCCCCAACCACACAATGAGCAGTTCTTC	CASSPQPHNEQFF
TRBV11-2	once	TRBJ2-7	TRBD1	TGTGCCAGCAGCCCGACAGGGCGCTACGAGCAGTACTTC	CASSPTGRYEQYF
TRBV6-6	NA	TRBJ2-2	NA	TGTGCCAGCAGAACAGGGACCGGGGAGCTGTTTTTT	CASRTGTGELFF
TRBV7-2	NA	TRBJ1-2	TRBD1	TGTGCCAGCACCTCTTCAGGGGGATATGGCTACACCTTC	CASTSSGGYGYTF
TRBV12-5	NA	TRBJ2-1	TRBD2	TGTGCTAGTGGGACTAGCGGGAGGGGGCGGAATGAGCAGTTCTTC	CASGTSGRGRNEQFF
TRBV7-6	NA	TRBJ2-7	NA	TGTGCCAGCAGCTTAGCCCAATGGGCATACGAGCGGCAGTACTTC	CASSLAQWAYERQYF
TRBV7-2	NA	TRBJ2-1	TRBD2	TGTGCCAGCAGCTCAACAAGTCGACTAGCGGGAGTACGGTTGTGGGACAATGAGCAGTTCTTC	CASSSTSRLAGVRLWDNEQFF
TRBV11-2	NA	TRBJ2-1	NA	TGTGCCAGCAGCTTAGTCGGGGTTAGCGCCAATGAGCAGTTCTTC	CASSLVGVSANEQFF
TRBV5-3	NA	TRBJ2-3	NA	TGCGCCAGCAGCTTGGCACCCACAGATACGCAGTATTTT	CASSLAPTDTQYF
TRBV7-6	NA	TRBJ1-4	NA	TGTGCCAGCAGCTTAAGGAGCCAGGGAAACGAAAAACTGTTTTTT	CASSLRSQGNEKLFF
TRBV7-6	NA	TRBJ2-5	TRBD2	TGTGCCAGCAGCTTGCTCACTAGCGGAGAAGGGGAGACCCAGTACTTC	CASSLLTSGEGETQYF
TRBV7-2	NA	TRBJ2-1	NA	TGTGCCAGCAGCCCAGCCTTGGCAGGAGAGCAGTTCTTC	CASSPALAGEQFF
TRBV2	once	TRBJ2-3	NA	TGTGCCAGCCTACCGAGGGAAGGGTGGGCAGATACGCAGTATTTT	CASLPREGWADTQYF
TRBV12-3/TRBV12-4	NA	TRBJ2-7	NA	TGTGCCAGCAGTTTAGGGGGCGGACTTCTCTCCTACGAGCAGTACTTC	CASSLGGGLLSYEQYF
TRBV12-3/TRBV12-4	NA	TRBJ2-3	NA	TGTGCCAGCAGTTTCCTTACAGATACGCAGTATTTT	CASSFLTDTQYF
TRBV27	NA	TRBJ2-5	TRBD2	TGTGCCAGCAGACCAAACTGGCGGGAGGTCCGGGGGGAGTACTTC	CASRPNWREVRGEYF
TRBV7-3	few	TRBJ2-1	TRBD1	TGTGCCAGCAGCTTGACAGGGGTAGGCTTTTACAATGAGCAGTTCTTC	CASSLTGVGFYNEQFF
TRBV7-2	NA	TRBJ2-5	NA	TGTGCCAGCAGCTTAGTATCAGGGGAGACCCAGTACTTC	CASSLVSGETQYF